Reported below is one T cell receptor beta chain. Original data processing: By means of reference gene primer amplification, nucleated cell counts were estimated. The data were produced by immunoSEQ multiplex PCR, yet TCRdb's version contains in-frame clones alone and is incomplete. The V and J calls and the clone size are those of that table, but D and trimming were determined from the DNA. Among fewer than 80,000 clones listed, roughly 92% were seen once. This specimen belongs to a study of blood T cell repertoires in COVID-19. Overall study context: Acute-phase and convalescent COVID-19 samples originated in the United States, Italy and Spain.

V lost 0 bases, J lost 5 bases, and 10 bases lay in between. The CDR3 runs 14 residues. Per the germline V gene, CDR1 is SGHDT and CDR2 is YYEEEE. This sequence was found in a human donor in a cohort sampled during active COVID-19. The chain links TRBV5-6 to TRBJ2-3, with D possibly being TRBD2 (5 bases). The sequenced sample was peripheral blood. The CDR3 region has the DNA TGTGCCAGCAGCTTGGTTCTAGCAGGAGATACGCAGTATTTT. Its protein product is CASSLVLAGDTQYF.